The clone carrying this T cell receptor (beta chain) has only a few counts. Its antigen is unknown. TCR cDNA, made by 5'RACE template switching, carried an added universal primer site and UMIs. TCRdb used MiXCR to reprocess the 5' RACE reads, holding one entry per CDR3 protein. The table records around 590,000 distinct CDR3 sequences, about 12% of them present only once. The entry originates in a study of T cells after yellow fever vaccination. Notes on the study in general: Once the booster was given, most primary-vaccination clones reappeared, at roughly 96% for CD4 and 85% to 90% for CD8. Peaking faster, on day 5 versus 15, the secondary response was nonetheless weaker.

Sequenced here: PBMCs, sampled on the day of the yellow fever booster vaccination. The clonotype originates from a man younger than 40 who received the YFV17D yellow fever vaccine.

The CDR3 reads CASSLRTEGAKTQYF. The DNA for the CDR3 is TGTGCCAGCAGTCTCCGGACAGAAGGGGCGAAGACCCAGTACTTC. The genes are TRBV12-3 or TRBV12-4 and TRBJ2-5, with a tentative D call TRBD1 (6 bases). The CDR3 has 15 amino acids. Trimming took 5 bases from V and 6 from J, leaving 19 bases between them.